This T cell receptor beta chain was identified during a study of cytomegalovirus exposure and HLA in healthy donors. Study-wide results and caveats: A highly shared variant cluster was judged a likely technical artifact. Data from an earlier analysis indicated that most TCR beta V segments were productive either about 87% or about 30% of the time.

Primers included in the PCR were 60 Vbeta and 13 Jbeta primers. The protocol was immunoSEQ multiplex PCR, while the TCRdb copy is restricted to in-frame clones and leaves out a portion. Of 150,000 to 200,000 clones listed, around three quarters are singletons. Nominally healthy donors provided the samples, though records likely missed some immune exposures. As regards this clone: Its antigen is unknown.

CDR3 length: 14 amino acids. V trimming: 0 bases; J trimming: 2 bases; junction bases outside the gene matches: 1. The sequenced material came from PBMCs. This receptor was taken from a woman between 40 and 55 years old in good health and CMV-seronegative. The chain carries TRBV5-3 and TRBJ2-7, with 8 bases aligning to TRBD1. TRBV5-3 is sorted into the ORF group, with uncertain function. The CDR3 DNA follows: TGTGCCAGAAGCTTGGGACAGGGGCCCTACGAGCAGTACTTC. This translates into CARSLGQGPYEQYF.